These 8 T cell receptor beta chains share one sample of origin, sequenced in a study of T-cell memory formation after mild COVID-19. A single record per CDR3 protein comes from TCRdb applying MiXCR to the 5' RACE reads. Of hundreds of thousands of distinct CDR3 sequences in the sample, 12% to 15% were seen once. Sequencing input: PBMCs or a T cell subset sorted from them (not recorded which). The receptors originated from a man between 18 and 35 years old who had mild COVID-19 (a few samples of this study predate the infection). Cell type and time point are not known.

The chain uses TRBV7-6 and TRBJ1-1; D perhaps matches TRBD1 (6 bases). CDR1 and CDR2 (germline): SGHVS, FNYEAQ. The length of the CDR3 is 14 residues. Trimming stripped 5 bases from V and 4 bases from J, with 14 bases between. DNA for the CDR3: TGTGCCAGCAGCCAGAACAGGGTGGGCACTGAAGCTTTCTTT. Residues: CASSQNRVGTEAFF.

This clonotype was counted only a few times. CDR3 sequence: CASSGVTPGELFF. The CDR3 DNA reads TGTGCCAGCAGTGGAGTCACTCCCGGGGAGCTGTTTTTT. The V gene is TRBV2, the J gene TRBJ2-2; D not resolved. CDR3 length: 13 amino acids. In germline, CDR1 is SNHLY, CDR2 FYNNEI. V was cut by 4 bases and J by 6 bases, with 9 bases left in between.

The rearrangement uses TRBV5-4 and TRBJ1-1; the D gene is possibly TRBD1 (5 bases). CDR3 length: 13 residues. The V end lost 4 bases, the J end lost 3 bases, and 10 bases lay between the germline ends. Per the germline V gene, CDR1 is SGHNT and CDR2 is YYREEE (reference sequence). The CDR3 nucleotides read TGTGCCAGCAGCCGTTGGGGGTACACTGAAGCTTTCTTT. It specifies CASSRWGYTEAFF.

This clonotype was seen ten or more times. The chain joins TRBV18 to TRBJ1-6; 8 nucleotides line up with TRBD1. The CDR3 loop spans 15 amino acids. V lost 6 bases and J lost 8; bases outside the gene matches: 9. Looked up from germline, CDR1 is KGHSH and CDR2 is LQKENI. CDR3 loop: CASSQTGAFDSPLHF. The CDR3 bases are TGTGCCAGCTCGCAGACAGGGGCCTTTGATTCACCCCTCCACTTT.

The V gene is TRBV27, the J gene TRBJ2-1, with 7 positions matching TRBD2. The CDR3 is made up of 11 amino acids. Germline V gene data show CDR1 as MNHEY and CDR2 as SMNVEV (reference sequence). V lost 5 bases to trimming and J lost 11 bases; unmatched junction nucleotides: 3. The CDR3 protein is CASSPGLQQFF. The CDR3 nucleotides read TGTGCCAGCAGTCCGGGACTACAGCAGTTCTTC.

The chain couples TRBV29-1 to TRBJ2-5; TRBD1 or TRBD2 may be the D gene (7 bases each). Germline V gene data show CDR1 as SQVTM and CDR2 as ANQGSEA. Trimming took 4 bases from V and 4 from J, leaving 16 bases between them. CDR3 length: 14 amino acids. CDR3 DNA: TGCAGCGTTGTAGGATCAGGGGGGGGAGAGACCCAGTACTTC. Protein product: CSVVGSGGGETQYF.

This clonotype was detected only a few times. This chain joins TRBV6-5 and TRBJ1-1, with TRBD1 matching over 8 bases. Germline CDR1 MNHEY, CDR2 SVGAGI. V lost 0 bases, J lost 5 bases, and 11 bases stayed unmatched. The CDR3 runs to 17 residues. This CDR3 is CASSYSIQGAPGTEAFF. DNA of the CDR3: TGTGCCAGCAGTTACTCGATCCAGGGGGCGCCTGGGACTGAAGCTTTCTTT.

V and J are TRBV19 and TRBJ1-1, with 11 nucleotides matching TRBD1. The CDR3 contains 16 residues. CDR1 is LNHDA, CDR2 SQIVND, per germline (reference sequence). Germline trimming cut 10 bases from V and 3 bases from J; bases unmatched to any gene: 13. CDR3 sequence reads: CATAPTWTGGYTEAFF. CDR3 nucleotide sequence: TGTGCCACCGCACCTACTTGGACAGGGGGCTACACTGAAGCTTTCTTT.